Below, 30 T cell receptor beta chains from the same sample are listed, as sequenced in a study of cytomegalovirus exposure and HLA in healthy donors (dated by TCRdb to the late 2010s). Receptors were amplified or captured by the immunoSEQ multiplex PCR assay. TCRdb retrieved this table from immuneACCESS and kept in-frame rearrangements only. Not all clones are present; in checked studies, unresolved V genes account for under half, and no reason is known for the remainder. The sample table lists some 170,000 clones, approximately 96% of them with a count of one. Around 0.9% of the sample is taken by the ten largest. The sequenced sample was PBMCs. Source of these receptors: a woman in her late teens or twenties in good health and CMV-seronegative.

This chain uses TRBV4-3 with TRBJ2-2, with TRBD2 matching over 9 bases. CDR1 is LGHNA, CDR2 YSLEER, per germline. This CDR3 spans 16 amino acids. The trim removed 5 bases at V and 4 bases at J, leaving 8 bases unmatched. In DNA form, the CDR3 reads TGCGCCAGCAGCACCCAAATTAGCGGGGGCACCGGGGAGCTGTTTTTT. Translation gives CASSTQISGGTGELFF.

The V call is TRBV30, the J call TRBJ1-5, with D unclear. The CDR3 spans 14 residues. The germline CDR1 and CDR2 sequences are GTSNPN and SVGIG (reference sequence). The V gene lost 8 bases and the J gene lost 0 bases, with 14 bases spanning the gap. The CDR3 region has the DNA TGTGCCCACGCGGGCCGGGGTAGCAATCAGCCCCAGCATTTT. Translated, it gives CAHAGRGSNQPQHF.

CDR3 nucleotide sequence: TGTGCCAGCAGCTTAGCGGGGGGACCGAACACCGGGGAGCTGTTTTTT. It codes for CASSLAGGPNTGELFF. The V call is TRBV7-2, the J call TRBJ2-2; D perhaps matches TRBD2 (6 bases). The germline V and J ends were trimmed by 0 bases and 0 bases, with 8 bases remaining between them. The CDR3 contains 16 residues. CDR1 is SGHTA and CDR2 is FQGNSA in the germline V gene. Together with reference TRBV7-2 and TRBJ2-2, the CDR3 gives the full variable domain: GAGVSQSPSNKVTEKGKDVELRCDPISGHTALYWYRQSLGQGLEFLIYFQGNSAPDKSGLPSDRFSAERTGGSVSTLTIQRTQQEDSAVYLCASSLAGGPNTGELFFGEGSRLTVL.

A single count supports this clone. V and J are TRBV2 and TRBJ1-3; D gene ambiguous. The ends were cut back, 6 bases at V and 7 bases at J, with 13 bases in the middle. CDR1 SNHLY and CDR2 FYNNEI come from the germline V gene. The CDR3 runs 13 residues. The CDR3 sequence is CASSAGSWNTIYF. In DNA form, the CDR3 reads TGTGCCAGCAGCGCGGGGTCCTGGAACACCATATATTTT. Using reference TRBV2 and TRBJ1-3 for the parts outside the CDR3, the full variable domain is EPEVTQTPSHQVTQMGQEVILRCVPISNHLYFYWYRQILGQKVEFLVSFYNNEISEKSEIFDDQFSVERPDGSNFTLKIRSTKLEDSAMYFCASSAGSWNTIYFGEGSWLTVV.

This sequence joins TRBV6-1 and TRBJ2-5; 9 bases match TRBD2. V lost 3 bases to trimming and J lost 5 bases; unmatched junction nucleotides: 10. Germline V gives CDR1 MNHNS, CDR2 SASEGT. The CDR3 has 16 residues. In DNA form, the CDR3 reads TGTGCCAGCAGTGATCGGGGCGGGGGGGCCCACGAGACCCAGTACTTC. Protein product: CASSDRGGGAHETQYF.

The chain couples TRBV7-3 to TRBJ1-2; D ambiguous. CDR3 length: 15 amino acids. Germline loops: CDR1 SGHTA, CDR2 FQGTGA. V lost 2 bases and J lost 2, with 12 bases in between. CDR3 DNA sequence: TGTGCCAGCAGCTTACATAGTATGGGCAACTATGGCTACACCTTC. Its translation is CASSLHSMGNYGYTF.

J is TRBJ1-5 and V is TRBV9; 9 bases are shared with TRBD1. With 0 bases clipped from V and 7 bases from J, the junction kept 2 bases outside the gene matches. Per the germline V gene, CDR1 is SGDLS and CDR2 is YYNGEE. CDR3 length equals 14 residues. CDR3 loop: CASSVGTGEQPQHF. As DNA, the CDR3 is TGTGCCAGCAGCGTAGGGACAGGGGAGCAGCCCCAGCATTTT.

This clone was counted once. V gene TRBV7-2 combines with J gene TRBJ2-7; TRBD1 matches at 7 bases. CDR1 and CDR2 from the germline V gene are SGHTA and FQGNSA. Losses at the gene ends were 6 bases for V and 6 bases for J; bases not matched to a gene: 14. The CDR3 sequence is 15 residues long. CDR3 in amino acids: CASSSRGTAPAEQYF. The CDR3 nucleotides read TGTGCCAGCAGTTCACGTGGGACAGCTCCTGCCGAGCAGTACTTC.

The rearrangement links TRBV5-4 to TRBJ1-2, with TRBD1 matching 7 bases. The germline CDR1 and CDR2 sequences are SGHNT and YYREEE (reference sequence). After removal of 4 bases from V and 4 bases from J, the junction contained 10 bases not matched to a gene. The CDR3 extends over 15 amino acids. CDR3 sequence: CASSARQGRGYGYTF. The CDR3 DNA reads TGTGCCAGCAGCGCACGACAGGGCAGGGGCTATGGCTACACCTTC. The full variable domain, rest sourced from reference TRBV5-4 and TRBJ1-2, is ETGVTQSPTHLIKTRGQQVTLRCSSQSGHNTVSWYQQALGQGPQFIFQYYREEENGRGNFPPRFSGLQFPNYSSELNVNALELDDSALYLCASSARQGRGYGYTFGSGTRLTVV.

This chain connects TRBV13 to TRBJ2-5, with D possibly TRBD1 on 6 matching bases. CDR1 PRHDT and CDR2 FYEKMQ come from the germline V gene (reference sequence). The length of the CDR3 is 15 residues. V was pared by 5 bases and J by 5 bases, with 18 bases between. In nucleotides, the CDR3 is TGTGCCAGCAGCAACCTTATCAGGGGTGGGGAGACCCAGTACTTC. Translated: CASSNLIRGGETQYF.

V gene TRBV2 combines with J gene TRBJ1-1; 8 bases are a match to TRBD1. There are 15 residues in the CDR3. The V gene's germline CDR1 is SNHLY and CDR2 FYNNEI. V lost 10 bases, J lost 1 base, and 11 bases stayed unmatched. CDR3 loop: CATRKEGQENTEAFF. In nucleotides, the CDR3 is TGTGCCACTAGAAAGGAGGGACAGGAGAACACTGAAGCTTTCTTT. Based on the CDR3 plus reference TRBV2 and TRBJ1-1, the full variable domain is EPEVTQTPSHQVTQMGQEVILRCVPISNHLYFYWYRQILGQKVEFLVSFYNNEISEKSEIFDDQFSVERPDGSNFTLKIRSTKLEDSAMYFCATRKEGQENTEAFFGQGTRLTVV.

The chain combines TRBV6-6 with TRBJ2-7, with 8 bases identical to TRBD1. The CDR3 totals 13 residues. In germline, CDR1 is MNHNY, CDR2 SVGAGI (reference sequence). The V gene end was trimmed by 8 bases and the J gene end by 5 bases; junction bases not matched to a gene: 8. This chain's CDR3 is CASPWQGADEQYF. The CDR3 nucleotides read TGTGCCAGCCCGTGGCAGGGGGCTGACGAGCAGTACTTC.

The J gene is TRBJ2-3, the V gene TRBV4-1, with D possibly TRBD2 on 6 matching bases. Germline V lookup: CDR1 MGHRA, CDR2 YSYEKL. V gave up 1 base and J gave up 2 bases, with 16 bases separating them. This CDR3 is built from 17 residues. The CDR3, as DNA: TGCGCCAGCAGCCAAGCCGCGGCGGGGACCCTCACAGATACGCAGTATTTT. It translates to CASSQAAAGTLTDTQYF.

This chain uses TRBV19 with TRBJ1-5; 10 bases align to TRBD1. This CDR3 region has 16 residues. Trimming cost V 7 bases and J 1 base; bases outside gene matches: 7. Per germline, CDR1 LNHDA and CDR2 SQIVND (reference sequence). The CDR3 region is CASTPGTGVSNQPQHF. CDR3 bases: TGTGCCAGTACTCCCGGGACAGGGGTAAGCAATCAGCCCCAGCATTTT. The whole variable domain, remainder taken from reference TRBV19 and TRBJ1-5, is DGGITQSPKYLFRKEGQNVTLSCEQNLNHDAMYWYRQDPGQGLRLIYYSQIVNDFQKGDIAEGYSVSREKKESFPLTVTSAQKNPTAFYLCASTPGTGVSNQPQHFGDGTRLSIL.

V usage is TRBV5-1 and J usage is TRBJ2-7; maybe TRBD1 (5 bases). V lost 4 bases to trimming and J lost 3 bases, with 11 bases between them. Germline V gene lookup returns CDR1 SGHRS and CDR2 YFSETQ. The CDR3 sequence is 13 residues long. The CDR3 spells CASSLFDSYEQYF. The CDR3 DNA follows: TGCGCCAGCAGCCTATTCGACAGCTACGAGCAGTACTTC.

This clone has just one count. The genes are TRBV9 and TRBJ1-1, with D perhaps TRBD1 (6 bases). The CDR3 has 15 amino acids. Germline CDR1 is SGDLS and CDR2 is YYNGEE. V lost 0 bases and J 7 bases, leaving 16 bases between the germline ends. The CDR3 spells CASSVEGREGGEAFF. CDR3 sequence (DNA): TGTGCCAGCAGCGTAGAGGGCAGGGAAGGGGGTGAAGCTTTCTTT. Based on the CDR3 plus reference TRBV9 and TRBJ1-1, the full variable domain is DSGVTQTPKHLITATGQRVTLRCSPRSGDLSVYWYQQSLDQGLQFLIQYYNGEERAKGNILERFSAQQFPDLHSELNLSSLELGDSALYFCASSVEGREGGEAFFGQGTRLTVV.

The chain carries TRBV7-8 and TRBJ2-7; weak D call: TRBD1 (6 bases). The CDR3 is made up of 15 amino acids. Trimming removed 3 bases from V and 2 bases from J, with 14 bases in between. The germline V gene has CDR1 SGHVS and CDR2 FQNEAQ. CDR3 amino acids: CASSLGVKGAYEQYF. The DNA of the CDR3 is TGTGCCAGCAGCTTGGGAGTTAAGGGGGCCTACGAGCAGTACTTC.

The chain is built from TRBV6-5 and TRBJ2-5; TRBD1 aligns across 8 bases. The CDR3 covers 15 residues. With 0 bases clipped from V and 4 bases from J, the junction kept 4 bases outside the gene matches. CDR1 and CDR2 (germline): MNHEY, SVGAGI. For the CDR3, the DNA is TGTGCCAGCAGTTACTCGTTCAGGGGGCGAGAGACCCAGTACTTC. Amino acid sequence: CASSYSFRGRETQYF.

The rearrangement uses TRBV5-1 and TRBJ2-1, with TRBD2 identical over 9 bases. V lost 7 bases and J lost 3; bases outside the gene matches: 8. Germline CDR1 is SGHRS and CDR2 is YFSETQ. The CDR3 covers 15 residues. The CDR3 nucleotides read TGCGCCAGCTCATACCCTAGCGGGGTCTACAATGAGCAGTTCTTC. It encodes CASSYPSGVYNEQFF.

The gene calls are TRBV7-3 and TRBJ2-1, with 10 bases lining up with TRBD2. V gave up 4 bases and J gave up 5 bases; unmatched junction bases: 5. Germline V CDR1 and CDR2: SGHTA, FQGTGA. The CDR3 is 15 residues long. CDR3 residues: CASSSLAGGNNEQFF. The CDR3 DNA reads TGTGCCAGCAGCTCGTTAGCGGGGGGCAACAATGAGCAGTTCTTC.

This rearrangement joins TRBV2 to TRBJ1-5; D remains ambiguous. This CDR3 has 14 residues. The V end lost 7 bases, the J end lost 4 bases, and 14 bases lay between the germline ends. The germline V gene encodes CDR1 SNHLY and CDR2 FYNNEI. CDR3 protein: CASNMVSENQPQHF. The CDR3 nucleotides are TGTGCCAGCAACATGGTGAGCGAAAATCAGCCCCAGCATTTT.

The chain uses TRBV19 and TRBJ1-2; 8 nucleotides agree with TRBD1. V gave up 3 bases and J gave up 3 bases; unmatched junction bases: 0. The CDR3 has 13 amino acids. Germline CDR1 reads LNHDA; CDR2 reads SQIVND (reference sequence). The chain's CDR3 is CASSMGQDYGYTF. The CDR3 DNA follows: TGTGCCAGTAGTATGGGACAGGACTATGGCTACACCTTC. Drawing the rest from reference TRBV19 and TRBJ1-2, the complete variable domain is DGGITQSPKYLFRKEGQNVTLSCEQNLNHDAMYWYRQDPGQGLRLIYYSQIVNDFQKGDIAEGYSVSREKKESFPLTVTSAQKNPTAFYLCASSMGQDYGYTFGSGTRLTVV.

This clone was counted once. The chain is built from TRBV27 and TRBJ2-1; 9 bases agree with TRBD1. Trimming cost V 1 base and J 6 bases; bases outside gene matches: 10. The CDR3 length is 17 residues. In germline, CDR1 is MNHEY, CDR2 SMNVEV (reference sequence). The CDR3 region is CASSLYRFGQGPNEQFF. For the CDR3, the DNA is TGTGCCAGCAGTTTATACCGTTTTGGACAGGGGCCCAATGAGCAGTTCTTC.

CDR3 nucleotides: TGTGCCAGCCGCAGGGGACCCTACGAGCAGTACTTC. Amino acids: CASRRGPYEQYF. The gene calls are TRBV27 and TRBJ2-7, with a weak D call TRBD1 (6 bases). CDR1 MNHEY and CDR2 SMNVEV come from the germline V gene (reference sequence). Trimming cost V 8 bases and J 2 bases, with 10 bases left between them. The CDR3 totals 12 residues.

The rearrangement uses TRBV4-3 and TRBJ2-7; weak D call: TRBD1 (5 bases). The germline V gene encodes CDR1 LGHNA and CDR2 YSLEER. This CDR3 is built from 15 residues. V shed 0 bases and J shed 5 bases, with 14 bases lying between them. CDR3 sequence (DNA): TGCGCCAGCAGCCAAGAGTACTGGACAAACGACGAGCAGTACTTC. This translates into CASSQEYWTNDEQYF.

The V call is TRBV13, the J call TRBJ2-7, with TRBD2 as a possible D gene (6 bases). The CDR3 is made up of 14 amino acids. V was pared by 5 bases and J by 1 base, with 12 bases between. Germline V gene sequence: CDR1 PRHDT, CDR2 FYEKMQ (reference sequence). The CDR3 nucleotides are TGTGCCAGCAGCCATCGAGGGACTTCCTACGAGCAGTACTTC. It encodes CASSHRGTSYEQYF.

The chain is built from TRBV18 and TRBJ2-7; TRBD2 agrees at 8 bases. Germline CDR1 reads KGHSH; CDR2 reads LQKENI. V gave up 1 base and J gave up 2 bases; unmatched junction bases: 10. The CDR3 covers 17 residues. DNA of the CDR3: TGTGCCAGCTCACCACTAGCAGGCGGGGGGCCCACCTACGAGCAGTACTTC. It is translated as CASSPLAGGGPTYEQYF.

V is TRBV30 and J is TRBJ2-7, with a tentative D call TRBD1 (6 bases). The V gene's germline CDR1 is GTSNPN and CDR2 SVGIG (reference sequence). CDR3 length equals 12 residues. Trimming removed 2 bases at V and 3 bases at J, with 8 bases between. The CDR3 sequence is CAWSQQGYEQYF. The CDR3 DNA follows: TGTGCCTGGAGTCAACAGGGCTACGAGCAGTACTTC.

This clone was counted once. The chain recombines TRBV11-2 with TRBJ2-5; 9 bases are a match to TRBD2. Trimming at V came to 4 bases and at J to 3 bases, leaving 6 bases not matched to a gene. This CDR3 contains 15 residues. Germline-derived CDR1 and CDR2 are SGHAT and FQNNGV. The CDR3 is CASSSYLAGEETQYF. The CDR3 bases are TGTGCCAGCAGCTCGTACTTAGCGGGGGAAGAGACCCAGTACTTC.

This chain connects TRBV20-1 to TRBJ2-1; TRBD1 agrees at 7 bases. The CDR3 runs to 11 residues. Germline assignment: CDR1 DFQATT and CDR2 SNEGSKA (reference sequence). The V segment lost 6 bases and the J segment 12 bases; nucleotides outside the gene matches: 8. The chain's CDR3 is CSAPNRGAQFF. CDR3 in DNA: TGCAGTGCGCCCAACAGGGGTGCGCAGTTCTTC.